This entry features one T cell receptor beta chain sequence. Its cognate antigen is unknown. Profiled with immunoSEQ multiplex PCR; TCRdb holds only in-frame clones, not every one. Of about 150,000 clones listed, 88% are singletons. V shed 1 base and J shed 1 base, with 7 bases lying between them. This CDR3 has 14 residues. Germline V lookup: CDR1 SEHNR, CDR2 FQNEAQ (reference sequence). This entry belongs to a study of cytomegalovirus exposure and HLA in healthy donors. Study-wide findings and caveats: A few CMV-associated chains proved CMV antigen-specific in vitro. Usually a TCR sequence was rare, but some public TCRs were found in many donors. The study flagged roughly 150 TCR beta chains as cytomegalovirus-associated.

This clonotype was sampled from a man aged 18 to 35 in good health and CMV-seronegative. Sequencing input: PBMCs. The V call is TRBV7-9, the J call TRBJ2-5; D is ambiguous. CDR3 amino acids: CASSLVAVQETQYF. The CDR3 DNA sequence: TGTGCCAGCAGCTTAGTGGCAGTCCAAGAGACCCAGTACTTC.